This T cell receptor (beta chain) was captured by sequencing in a study of CD8+ T cells in alopecia areata. cDNA prepared by RNA extraction and subsequent reverse transcription served as the template for sequencing. TCRdb's copy holds only in-frame clones and misses some; the assay was immunoSEQ multiplex PCR. The data contain 130,000 to 150,000 clones, 40% to 65% of them singletons. Germline CDR1 and CDR2: SGHVS and FQNEAQ. The CDR3 totals 15 residues. V was pared by 2 bases and J by 1 base, with 11 bases between. The sample here was CD4+ T cells sorted from blood, taken at week 0. The chain links TRBV7-8 to TRBJ2-5, with a possible D match to TRBD2 (5 bases). The sequence derives from a human donor with alopecia areata. CDR3 in amino acids: CASSLLGLGQETQYF. The CDR3 nucleotides read TGTGCCAGCAGCTTACTCGGACTGGGCCAAGAGACCCAGTACTTC.